This T cell receptor (beta chain) was observed in a study of T-cell memory formation after mild COVID-19 (dated by TCRdb to the early 2020s). With regard to the full study: Most TCR sequence clusters were specific to one of the two donors. Two young, previously healthy adult volunteers, one female and one male, were included in the cohort. T-cell clones expanding and contracting after mild COVID-19 in two donors were tracked by longitudinal TCRalpha and TCRbeta repertoire sequencing. General study outcomes and caveats: The detection of some responding clones in pre-infection memory suggests that pre-existing cross-reactive memory T cells joined the SARS-CoV-2 response. Balanced CD4/CD8 phenotypes were observed for clones contracting from day 15 to 85, whereas a bias towards CD4+ was observed for a second wave of clones expanding from day 15 to 37. Contracting CD4+ clones turned up mainly in the CM and EM memory subsets, whereas EMRA was where CD8+ clones were enriched. SARS-CoV-2 specificity of the second-wave clones peaking on day 37 was not confirmed. The study covered only two mild cases, and larger cohorts including severe cases with pre-infection samples were considered necessary.

Ficoll-Paque density gradient centrifugation was used to isolate PBMCs. Instrument used: Illumina NovaSeq 6000. TCRalpha and TCRbeta cDNA libraries were built by 5'RACE with constant-segment primers, adding sample barcodes and unique molecular identifiers. RNA was extracted from every sample with Trizol reagent. The libraries were amplified in two PCR steps, and the second step added a second sample barcode and Illumina TruSeq adapters. Libraries were sequenced on an Illumina NovaSeq with 2 x 150 bp paired-end reads. Per the source publication's procedure: With migec v1.2.7, reads were demultiplexed and then collapsed into UMI-guided consensus sequences. Using mixcr v2.1.11, the UMI consensuses were aligned to TRA and TRB V and J templates and assembled into clonotypes. A clonotype was counted as expanded or contracted only when both edgeR and NoisET called the clonotype significant, with the noise models trained on biological replicates. For edgeR calls, the cutoffs were a false discovery rate-adjusted p below 0.01 and a log2 fold-change threshold of 1. As an exploratory analysis of dynamics, PCA with hierarchical clustering was applied to max-normalized trajectories of the 1000 most abundant clonotypes. The CD4 or CD8 phenotype of responding clones was assigned using the separately sequenced CD4+ and CD8+ repertoires. TCRdb's own reprocessing of the public reads used fastp at Q25 and MiXCR and kept productive beta chains. Each CDR3 protein gets just one entry, which takes the most common genes and DNA from the rows behind it. The V and J calls shown here were made by TCRdb, not taken from the authors' results. The sample table contains 300,000 or so distinct CDR3 sequences; only one count was recorded for about a sixth of them. The ten largest account for 20% to 25% of the sample.

Ends trimmed: V by 6 bases, J by 2 bases; bases unmatched to a gene: 9. In the germline V gene, CDR1 corresponds to SGHVS and CDR2 to FQNEAQ. From cysteine to phenylalanine, the CDR3 is 16 amino acids long. Only the CDR3 region is kept as DNA, spanning 48 bases read in frame from base 1. This clonotype was counted a few times. The antigen this receptor binds is unknown. Per-base quality was not reported, and no clone a single base away is much larger than it. This TCR derives from a man between 18 and 35 years old who had mild COVID-19 (a few samples of this study predate the infection). The sample titles of this study are shuffled in the database, so cell type and time point are left out; the donor was told from shared clones. The sample comprised PBMCs or a T cell subset sorted from them (not recorded which). The chain was built from TRBV7-8 and TRBJ2-3, and TRBD2 matches 9 of the central bases. The DNA sequence reads TGTGCCAGCAGGTTTTCCAGCGGGGGGAACACAGATACGCAGTATTTT. Translated, it gives CASRFSSGGNTDTQYF.